One and the same sample provided the 10 T cell receptor beta chains below, sequenced in a study of cytomegalovirus exposure and HLA in healthy donors (dated by TCRdb to about 2017). Receptor libraries were prepared by the immunoSEQ multiplex PCR assay. The multiplex PCR relied on a mix of 60 forward primers for TCR Vbeta segments and 13 reverse primers for TCR Jbeta segments. TCRdb carries this immuneACCESS record with in-frame sequences only. Its versions omit some clonotypes, under half of them owing to an unresolved V gene in the studies checked, with the rest unexplained. This sample's table has entries for about 210,000 clones. The ten most abundant clones make up approximately 0.98% of the sample. Material: PBMCs. These receptors were taken from a woman aged 25 to 39 in good health and CMV-seropositive.

The chain is built from TRBV7-2 and TRBJ2-7, with 8 bases matching TRBD2. V was pared by 6 bases and J by 0 bases, with 10 bases of the junction left unmatched. The germline gives CDR1 SGHTA, CDR2 FQGNSA. CDR3 length: 16 residues. CDR3 region: CASSSTGGWSSYEQYF. In DNA, the CDR3 is TGTGCCAGCAGTTCGACGGGGGGGTGGAGCTCCTACGAGCAGTACTTC.

The genes are TRBV30 and TRBJ2-2; 7 bases fit TRBD2. This CDR3 has 13 residues. Looked up from germline, CDR1 is GTSNPN and CDR2 is SVGIG (reference sequence). V shed 5 bases, J shed 6 bases, and the junction held 6 bases outside the gene matches. The CDR3 loop is CAWGRTSAGELFF. DNA of the CDR3: TGTGCCTGGGGGCGTACTAGCGCCGGGGAGCTGTTTTTT.

The rearrangement joins TRBV7-6 to TRBJ2-7; 10 bases fit TRBD1. Germline V gives CDR1 SGHVS, CDR2 FNYEAQ. This CDR3 is built from 16 residues. The J segment lost 3 bases and the V segment lost 5 bases, leaving 10 bases of the junction unmatched. The DNA of the CDR3 is TGTGCCAGCAGCCCAAGTGCGGGACAGGGGAGCTACGAGCAGTACTTC. It specifies CASSPSAGQGSYEQYF.

The rearrangement uses TRBV5-6 and TRBJ2-2; 8 bases are shared with TRBD1. This CDR3 contains 17 residues. The V gene end was trimmed by 4 bases and the J gene end by 4 bases; junction bases not matched to a gene: 12. In germline, CDR1 is SGHDT, CDR2 YYEEEE. CDR3: CASSTTGALYVTGELFF. CDR3 sequence (DNA): TGTGCCAGCAGCACGACAGGGGCATTGTATGTCACCGGGGAGCTGTTTTTT.

This sequence joins TRBV29-1 and TRBJ2-7; possibly TRBD1 for D (5 bases). The V gene's germline CDR1 is SQVTM and CDR2 ANQGSEA. This CDR3 spans 13 amino acids. V gave up 6 bases and J gave up 3 bases, with 15 bases separating them. CDR3 nucleotide sequence: TGCAGCGTCCACAGAACAGGCTACTACGAGCAGTACTTC. Translation: CSVHRTGYYEQYF.

V and J are TRBV12-5 and TRBJ1-1, with D tentatively TRBD1 (5 bases). There are 15 residues in the CDR3. Germline V lookup: CDR1 LGHNT, CDR2 FRNRAP. Trimming stripped 2 bases from V and 8 bases from J, with 18 bases between. The CDR3 DNA reads as TGTGCTAGTGGTTTGCTCGGACAACCTAACGCCGAAGCTTTCTTT. It codes for CASGLLGQPNAEAFF.

The chain combines TRBV4-2 with TRBJ2-5; 8 bases agree with TRBD1. CDR1 is LGHNA, CDR2 YNFKEQ, per germline. The CDR3 loop spans 16 amino acids. Trimming took 1 base from V and 1 from J; bases not matched to a gene: 5. The CDR3 DNA is TGTGCCAGCAGCCAAGCGACAGGGGATTTCCAAGAGACCCAGTACTTC. Its protein is CASSQATGDFQETQYF.

V usage is TRBV15 and J usage is TRBJ1-2; TRBD1 is a possible D gene (5 bases). V was cut by 4 bases and J by 8 bases, with 23 bases left in between. The germline gives CDR1 LNHNV, CDR2 YYDKDF (reference sequence). CDR3 length: 16 residues. The CDR3 DNA reads TGTGCCACCAGCAACCGGGACTCCCACCGTGAGAAGGGCTACACCTTC. Translation gives CATSNRDSHREKGYTF.

The rearrangement uses TRBV5-1 and TRBJ1-2; a possible D gene is TRBD1 (6 bases). CDR1 and CDR2 from the germline V gene are SGHRS and YFSETQ. V was trimmed by 4 bases and J by 1 base, leaving 8 bases between them. CDR3 length: 13 residues. This chain's CDR3 is CASSPDSNYGYTF. The CDR3 DNA follows: TGCGCCAGCAGCCCGGACAGTAACTATGGCTACACCTTC.

V gene TRBV4-1 combines with J gene TRBJ1-4; 9 nucleotides agree with TRBD1. The CDR3 consists of 14 residues. Germline assignment: CDR1 MGHRA and CDR2 YSYEKL. Trimming cost V 6 bases and J 3 bases; bases outside gene matches: 2. The CDR3 DNA reads as TGCGCCAGCAGGACAGGGGGGTCTAATGAAAAACTGTTTTTT. Its protein is CASRTGGSNEKLFF.